A selection of T cell receptor beta chains follows, all from one sample in a study of T cell responses to AZD1222 COVID-19 vaccine. Generated by immunoSEQ multiplex PCR, the TCRdb table keeps only in-frame clones and is missing some. Seen here are around 26,000 clones, about nine tenths observed once, and the top ten hold about 2.5%. The source material was peripheral blood, sampled 28 days after the second AZD1222 dose. Source of these receptors: an adult who received the AZD1222 COVID-19 vaccine. The conserved cysteine and the conserved F or W are not part of the CDR3 here. Each record gives: V gene, CDR3 protein.

>TRBV9
ASSLSWGAYNEQF
>TRBV5-1
ASSWGTGVETQY
>TRBV9
ASSPDGWDGYT
>TRBV10-1
ASSEQGNYGYT
>TRBV12-3/TRBV12-4
ASSLAGYEQY
>TRBV19
ASGWNTGELF
>TRBV5-1
ASSSGEGKAF
>TRBV19
ASSIEGAGWQPQH
>TRBV7-8
ASSLVSYEQF
>TRBV7-9
ASSAGSYNSPLH
>TRBV19
ASSGVNTGELF
>TRBV27
ASSLDLGVTEQF
>TRBV7-2
ASSLTGGDTQY
>TRBV10-3
AISESIDQDEQF
>TRBV5-6
ASSLGELYEQY
>TRBV5-1
ASAGGTRANTGELF
>TRBV19
ASRSVPYGYT
>TRBV6-5
ASSPYYEQY
>TRBV27
ASSLSSGGVNTEAF
>TRBV7-2
ASSSDRGPYGYT
>TRBV7-8
ASSLGQGSSEAF
>TRBV10-3
AISRPGSYEQY
>TRBV6-1
ASWDRGVNQPQH
>TRBV7-2
ASSLTQGPYEQY
>TRBV27
ASSALFGHTGNSNQPQH
>TRBV5-1
ASSLQGANTGELF
>TRBV5-6
ASSLSATGYT
>TRBV5-4
ASSTDRDNQPQH
>TRBV2
ASSARVGELF
>TRBV5-1
ASSSDGYNSPLH
>TRBV25-1
ASSPLWETEYADTQY
>TRBV7-6
ASSLYKDDYGYT
>TRBV29-1
SVTPGQGAFEQY
>TRBV6-5
ASSYTRASEQY
>TRBV7-2
ASSLRSGTGNTGELF
>TRBV2
ASSELGGTYNEQF
>TRBV12-5
ASANSDRQPSTEAF
>TRBV19
ASSIVNTEAF
>TRBV5-1
ASSLDFSWTGELF
>TRBV5-1
ASSFASGGTGELF
>TRBV18
ASSRQSNYGYT
>TRBV7-9
ASSLESGSNQPQH
>TRBV7-2
ASSLDWGNTEAF
>TRBV28
ASSPLGGEAF
>TRBV7-7
ASSLADRARTQY
>TRBV3-1/TRBV3-2
ASSEGTGGFYGYT